Below, one T cell receptor (beta chain) is given with its context. The source of the sample is a study of immune cell composition in non-small cell lung cancer. Assay used: immunoSEQ multiplex PCR; TCRdb lists only in-frame clones, some missing. The sample lists around 15,000 clones; 77% were seen once. The germline gives CDR1 SGHDT, CDR2 YYEEEE. V lost 4 bases and J lost 8, with 21 bases in between. The CDR3 is made up of 16 amino acids. Normal lung sampling was at least 3 cm from the tumour, as distant as possible. This sample was also put to use in a study of CD4 T cells in lung cancer.

The clonotype originates from a human donor with non-small cell lung cancer. This rearrangement joins TRBV5-6 to TRBJ1-4; tentatively, D is TRBD1 (5 bases). Sequencing used non-adjacent lung tissue. The CDR3 region is CASSDFRAGSEEKLFF. The CDR3 region has the DNA TGTGCCAGCAGCGACTTCAGGGCAGGGTCGGAAGAAAAACTGTTTTTT.